Following are 18 T cell receptor beta chains from one sample sequenced in a study of control samples from healthy donors and cancer patients. The data were produced by immunoSEQ multiplex PCR, yet TCRdb's version contains in-frame clones alone and is incomplete. The table lists around 72,000 clones, about 80% of them singletons. Input material: blood. Receptors originate from a man aged 50-60 years in good health.

This chain uses TRBV29-1 with TRBJ2-5; maybe TRBD1 (6 bases). Germline-derived CDR1 and CDR2 are SQVTM and ANQGSEA. This CDR3 spans 14 amino acids. Trimming took 3 bases from V and 9 from J, leaving 20 bases between them. The CDR3 DNA reads as TGCAGCGTTGATCTAGTGACAGGCAGGCTGGCCCAGTACTTC. Residues: CSVDLVTGRLAQYF.

The chain joins TRBV15 to TRBJ2-7; 8 nucleotides agree with TRBD1. V trimming: 4 bases; J trimming: 2 bases; junction bases outside the gene matches: 7. CDR3 length: 15 residues. CDR1 and CDR2 (germline): LNHNV, YYDKDF (reference sequence). CDR3 region: CATSNPETGAYEQYF. The DNA for the CDR3 is TGTGCCACCAGCAACCCCGAGACAGGGGCCTACGAGCAGTACTTC.

The chain links TRBV5-4 to TRBJ2-2; tentative D call: TRBD1 (6 bases). Germline values: CDR1 SGHNT, CDR2 YYREEE (reference sequence). This CDR3 has 17 residues. Trimming cost V 0 bases and J 4 bases, with 16 bases left between them. The chain's CDR3 is CASSLAKQGVGTGELFF. DNA for the CDR3: TGTGCCAGCAGCTTGGCTAAACAGGGTGTGGGCACCGGGGAGCTGTTTTTT. Variable domain in full (rest from reference TRBV5-4 and TRBJ2-2): ETGVTQSPTHLIKTRGQQVTLRCSSQSGHNTVSWYQQALGQGPQFIFQYYREEENGRGNFPPRFSGLQFPNYSSELNVNALELDDSALYLCASSLAKQGVGTGELFFGEGSRLTVL.

The chain is built from TRBV19 and TRBJ2-1; no firm D call. The V gene's germline CDR1 is LNHDA and CDR2 SQIVND (reference sequence). V was cut by 4 bases and J by 0 bases, with 7 bases left in between. CDR3 length equals 14 residues. Written as DNA, the CDR3 is TGTGCCAGTAGTAAGGAGAGCTCCTACAATGAGCAGTTCTTC. It yields the protein CASSKESSYNEQFF.

This chain joins TRBV10-3 and TRBJ2-6, with TRBD1 as a possible D gene (7 bases). Germline V gene data show CDR1 as ENHRY and CDR2 as SYGVKD. V was trimmed by 4 bases and J by 0 bases, leaving 13 bases between them. The CDR3 consists of 17 residues. CDR3 protein: CAISVPGGRSGANVLTF. In DNA form, the CDR3 reads TGTGCCATCAGTGTACCAGGGGGGCGCTCTGGGGCCAACGTCCTGACTTTC.

This chain links TRBV7-2 with TRBJ1-1; no firm D call. CDR3 size: 13 residues. V was pared by 5 bases and J by 3 bases, with 10 bases between. The germline gives CDR1 SGHTA, CDR2 FQGNSA. The CDR3: CASSALWDTEAFF. The CDR3 DNA reads TGTGCCAGCAGCGCCTTATGGGACACTGAAGCTTTCTTT.

CDR3 sequence reads: CASSPRWDRAYEQYF. The DNA for the CDR3 is TGTGCCAGCAGCCCTAGATGGGACAGAGCCTACGAGCAGTACTTC. The chain employs TRBV7-2 and TRBJ2-7, with 7 bases fitting TRBD1. CDR1 SGHTA and CDR2 FQGNSA come from the germline V gene. This CDR3 comprises 15 residues. The junction had 9 bases not matched to a gene; V was cut back by 5 bases and J by 2 bases.

The sample holds one count of this clone. The J gene is TRBJ2-1, the V gene TRBV27; 9 positions match TRBD2. Germline V gene lookup returns CDR1 MNHEY and CDR2 SMNVEV (reference sequence). The CDR3 is 16 residues long. Unmatched junction bases numbered 2, after V lost 2 bases and J lost 0 bases. CDR3 nucleotide sequence: TGTGCCAGCAGTTTACTAGCGGGACCCTCCTACAATGAGCAGTTCTTC. Protein: CASSLLAGPSYNEQFF.

V and J are TRBV6-5 and TRBJ1-6; 9 bases agree with TRBD1. The CDR3 is made up of 13 amino acids. The ends lost 6 bases at V and 8 bases at J; junction bases unmatched: 2. Per germline, CDR1 MNHEY and CDR2 SVGAGI. The CDR3 region is CASRRDRDSPLHF. CDR3 sequence (DNA): TGTGCCAGCAGGCGGGACAGGGATTCACCCCTCCACTTT.

The rearrangement links TRBV9 to TRBJ2-5, with TRBD2 matching over 11 bases. The germline V gene encodes CDR1 SGDLS and CDR2 YYNGEE. The CDR3 sequence is 16 residues long. After removal of 0 bases from V and 5 bases from J, the junction contained 6 bases not matched to a gene. The CDR3 nucleotides read TGTGCCAGCAGCGTAGATCCACTAGCGGGAGTTGAGACCCAGTACTTC. As protein: CASSVDPLAGVETQYF.

Only a few counts were recorded for this clone. The gene calls are TRBV5-6 and TRBJ1-1; D is ambiguous. This CDR3 contains 11 residues. The germline V gene encodes CDR1 SGHDT and CDR2 YYEEEE. Trimming shortened V by 0 bases and J by 11 bases, and 8 bases separated the two germline ends. The CDR3 nucleotides read TGTGCCAGCAGCTTGGGTACTCGGGCTTTCTTT. Its translation is CASSLGTRAFF.

The chain combines TRBV18 with TRBJ2-2; 7 nucleotides align to TRBD1. The CDR3 contains 16 residues. Germline assignment: CDR1 KGHSH and CDR2 LQKENI. J lost 2 bases, V lost 1 base, and 4 bases had no gene match. Here the CDR3 reads CASSPLQGSNTGELFF. The CDR3, as DNA: TGTGCCAGCTCACCACTACAGGGGTCAAACACCGGGGAGCTGTTTTTT.

The J gene is TRBJ2-2, the V gene TRBV5-1, with 8 bases that match TRBD2. This CDR3 region has 19 residues. J lost 3 bases, V lost 4 bases, and 17 bases had no gene match. CDR1 is SGHRS and CDR2 is YFSETQ in the germline V gene. The DNA of the CDR3 is TGCGCCAGCAGCCCGGGACCGGGGGGGTCTGCCGCGGACACCGGGGAGCTGTTTTTT. It yields the protein CASSPGPGGSAADTGELFF.

CDR3 loop: CAISVSGNTGELFF. The CDR3 coding sequence is TGTGCCATCAGTGTTAGCGGGAACACCGGGGAGCTGTTTTTT. The genes are TRBV10-3 and TRBJ2-2; a possible D gene is TRBD2 (6 bases). V lost 4 bases to trimming and J lost 1 base, with 7 bases between them. Germline assignment: CDR1 ENHRY and CDR2 SYGVKD. This CDR3 is built from 14 residues.

The J gene is TRBJ2-3, the V gene TRBV14; TRBD2 might be the D (6 bases). V lost 4 bases and J lost 2, with 10 bases in between. The CDR3 length is 14 residues. The germline CDR1 and CDR2 sequences are SGHDN and FVKESK. In DNA, the CDR3 is TGTGCCAGCAGCCCCGGGGGTCCCACAGATACGCAGTATTTT. This codes for CASSPGGPTDTQYF.

The genes are TRBV18 and TRBJ1-6; 7 bases match TRBD1. The CDR3 is made up of 21 amino acids. V was pared by 2 bases and J by 0 bases, with 16 bases of the junction left unmatched. CDR1 is KGHSH and CDR2 is LQKENI in the germline V gene. CDR3 bases: TGTGCCAGCTCACCAATGATACTTGTTGGACAGGAGAACTCCTATAATTCACCCCTCCACTTT. This codes for CASSPMILVGQENSYNSPLHF. The whole variable domain, remainder taken from reference TRBV18 and TRBJ1-6, is NAGVMQNPRHLVRRRGQEARLRCSPMKGHSHVYWYRQLPEEGLKFMVYLQKENIIDESGMPKERFSAEFPKEGPSILRIQQVVRGDSAAYFCASSPMILVGQENSYNSPLHFGNGTRLTVT.

The rearrangement links TRBV27 to TRBJ2-7; 13 bases match TRBD2. CDR3 size: 17 residues. The V and J ends lost 6 bases and 2 bases, in that order; junction bases with no gene match: 10. CDR1 is MNHEY, CDR2 SMNVEV, per germline (reference sequence). CDR3: CASSPRPGTSGTYEQYF. CDR3 bases: TGTGCCAGCAGCCCTCGCCCCGGGACTAGCGGGACCTACGAGCAGTACTTC.

This clone was seen only a few times. V and J are TRBV4-2 and TRBJ1-5; D possibly corresponds to TRBD1 (5 bases). Between the trimmed V and J ends, which lost 0 bases and 6 bases, there was a span of 18 bases. The CDR3 loop spans 17 amino acids. The germline gives CDR1 LGHNA, CDR2 YNFKEQ. The CDR3 reads CASSQDLSGALGQPQHF. The CDR3 DNA reads TGTGCCAGCAGCCAAGATCTGTCTGGGGCTCTGGGTCAGCCCCAGCATTTT.